These 28 T cell receptor beta chains were all obtained from the same sample, sequenced in a study of human T cells and chemical hapten exposure. The time point denotes: pre-sensitization, week 0. Treatment denoted: therapeutic diphenylcyclopropenone sensitization with weekly scalp DPC. Each CDR3 protein gets one entry after TCRdb re-called the RACE reads with MiXCR. Of 250,000 to 300,000 distinct CDR3 sequences listed, around 7% are singletons. The sample in question was whole blood, obtained in connection with sensitization to the hapten diphenylcyclopropenone (DPC). Source of these receptors: a man younger than 35 with alopecia areata. Some clones in this sample may be carry-over from other donors' samples.

The gene calls are TRBV4-3 and TRBJ1-2; TRBD1 might be the D (6 bases). V shed 3 bases and J shed 3 bases, with 14 bases lying between them. From germline, CDR1 is LGHNA and CDR2 YSLEER. This CDR3 is 15 amino acids long. CDR3 DNA sequence: TGCGCCAGCAGCCATTCAGGGGATTTCTACTATGGCTACACCTTC. Amino acids: CASSHSGDFYYGYTF.

Ten or more counts support this clonotype. The rearrangement links TRBV6-1 to TRBJ1-5; the D is unclear. The CDR3 consists of 14 residues. Germline values: CDR1 MNHNS, CDR2 SASEGT. Trimming left V 3 bases short and J 1 base short, with 7 bases between. CDR3 nucleotide sequence: TGTGCCAGCAGTGACGGGCAGAGCAATCAGCCCCAGCATTTT. Translation: CASSDGQSNQPQHF.

This clonotype appeared a few times. The chain is built from TRBV7-9 and TRBJ2-7, with D tentatively TRBD1 (5 bases). CDR3 size: 10 residues. V was pared by 8 bases and J by 7 bases, with 9 bases between. CDR1 is SEHNR, CDR2 FQNEAQ, per germline (reference sequence). The CDR3 nucleotides are TGTGCCAGCTGGGCAGGGGAGCAGTACGTC. Residues: CASWAGEQYV.

Only a few counts were recorded for this clonotype. The chain is built from TRBV5-6 and TRBJ1-1; 9 bases agree with TRBD1. CDR1 is SGHDT, CDR2 YYEEEE, per germline. V was clipped by 0 bases and J by 3 bases; unmatched bases: 9. This CDR3 region has 17 residues. The CDR3: CASSLDLGQGRYTEAFF. The CDR3 DNA sequence: TGTGCCAGCAGCTTGGATCTCGGACAGGGGCGATACACTGAAGCTTTCTTT.

There are a few counts of this clonotype. The rearrangement uses TRBV3-1 and TRBJ2-2; TRBD2 matches 8 bases. The CDR3 spans 15 residues. Germline CDR1 and CDR2: LGHDT and YNNKEL (reference sequence). V lost 1 base and J lost 13; bases outside the gene matches: 11. CDR3 in amino acids: CASSQVGLVAGGLFF. Here the CDR3 DNA reads TGTGCCAGCAGCCAAGTGGGACTAGTAGCAGGCGGGCTGTTTTTT.

The chain is built from TRBV29-1 and TRBJ1-2; 8 bases match TRBD1. The CDR3 length is 15 residues. Trimming at V came to 1 base and at J to 2 bases, leaving 6 bases not matched to a gene. Germline lookup yields CDR1 SQVTM and CDR2 ANQGSEA. CDR3 loop: CSVEAGGIRNYGYTF. The DNA for the CDR3 is TGCAGCGTTGAAGCAGGGGGCATCCGCAACTATGGCTACACCTTC.

Only a few counts were recorded for this clonotype. The chain links TRBV27 to TRBJ2-3; perhaps TRBD1 as D (5 bases). The CDR3 runs 13 residues. Germline values: CDR1 MNHEY, CDR2 SMNVEV (reference sequence). Trimming stripped 7 bases from V and 5 bases from J, with 13 bases between. In DNA, the CDR3 is TGTGCCAGCATAAGGCAGGGCGAAGATACGCAGTATTTT. The encoded protein is CASIRQGEDTQYF.

V gene TRBV20-1 combines with J gene TRBJ1-3, with D possibly TRBD1 on 5 matching bases. Germline V gene data show CDR1 as DFQATT and CDR2 as SNEGSKA (reference sequence). V was trimmed by 4 bases and J by 2 bases, leaving 12 bases between them. The CDR3 spans 14 residues. CDR3 protein: CSAIGRGTGNTIYF. DNA for the CDR3: TGCAGTGCTATTGGTCGGGGGACTGGAAACACCATATATTTT.

This sequence joins TRBV4-2 and TRBJ2-7; possible D gene TRBD2, 7 bases. V was cut by 1 base and J by 2 bases, with 15 bases left in between. The CDR3 is made up of 16 amino acids. The germline CDR1 and CDR2 sequences are LGHNA and YNFKEQ. As DNA, the CDR3 is TGTGCCAGCAGCCAAGTGGGGGGGCAGGGAACCTACGAGCAGTACTTC. Translation gives CASSQVGGQGTYEQYF.

Only a few counts were recorded for this clonotype. CDR3 in amino acids: CAISELAGGSGEQYF. The CDR3 DNA sequence: TGTGCCATCAGTGAGTTAGCAGGGGGCTCGGGCGAGCAGTACTTC. The chain combines TRBV10-3 with TRBJ2-7, with 8 bases fitting TRBD1. This CDR3 spans 15 amino acids. Germline values: CDR1 ENHRY, CDR2 SYGVKD. V lost 1 base, J lost 6 bases, and 8 bases stayed unmatched.

The chain combines TRBV10-1 with TRBJ2-1; TRBD1 or TRBD2 may be the D gene (5 bases each). This CDR3 is built from 15 residues. Germline-derived CDR1 and CDR2 are WNHNN and SYGVQD (reference sequence). Trimming stripped 3 bases from V and 7 bases from J, with 16 bases between. CDR3 region: CASSEFRGAQNEQFF. CDR3 nucleotides: TGCGCCAGCAGTGAATTTCGAGGGGCCCAAAATGAGCAGTTCTTC.

With regard to this clonotype: Given a much more abundant clone one base away, this may be a read error. The DNA of the CDR3 is TGTACCAGCATCCTTGGGGGACAGGGTAATAATGAGCAGTTCTTC. Protein product: CTSILGGQGNNEQFF. V and J are TRBV6-6 and TRBJ2-1; 9 bases line up with TRBD1. The length of the CDR3 is 15 residues. Germline-derived CDR1 and CDR2 are MNHNY and SVGAGI (reference sequence).

This clonotype showed up just a few times. The CDR3 DNA follows: TGCGCCAGCAGCCAATATCCGGATAGCTCCTATAATTCACCCCTCCACTTT. It codes for CASSQYPDSSYNSPLHF. The chain uses TRBV4-1 and TRBJ1-6, with D unclear. Germline CDR1 and CDR2: MGHRA and YSYEKL. The CDR3 sequence is 17 residues long. The V and J ends lost 2 bases and 0 bases respectively, with 11 bases between them.

There are many counts of this clonotype. V is TRBV6-5 and J is TRBJ2-3; maybe TRBD1 (5 bases). The CDR3 is 16 amino acids. The germline CDR1 and CDR2 sequences are MNHEY and SVGAGI. The ends were cut back, 0 bases at V and 2 bases at J, with 12 bases in the middle. The CDR3 nucleotides are TGTGCCAGCAGTTACTCCGATCGGACATACACAGATACGCAGTATTTT. The encoded protein is CASSYSDRTYTDTQYF.

This clonotype was observed a few times. The rearrangement links TRBV7-8 to TRBJ1-1; no clear D. The germline gives CDR1 SGHVS, CDR2 FQNEAQ. The V gene lost 0 bases and the J gene lost 2 bases, with 13 bases spanning the gap. The length of the CDR3 is 16 residues. In DNA form, the CDR3 reads TGTGCCAGCAGCTTAGCGCGTTGGGCCACCAACACTGAAGCTTTCTTT. It translates to CASSLARWATNTEAFF.

This clonotype was recorded many times. DNA of the CDR3: TGTGCCAGCAGCCTAACAACCTCTCCGACAGGGGGCTATGGCTACACCTTC. Protein product: CASSLTTSPTGGYGYTF. This chain uses TRBV7-9 with TRBJ1-2; 9 positions match TRBD1. There are 17 residues in the CDR3. CDR1 and CDR2 from the germline V gene are SEHNR and FQNEAQ (reference sequence). V shed 5 bases, J shed 4 bases, and the junction held 14 bases outside the gene matches.

This clonotype was observed a few times. The CDR3 here is CASEPGQGLFGFANTGELFF. CDR3 in DNA: TGTGCCAGCGAACCTGGACAGGGGTTGTTCGGGTTCGCGAACACCGGGGAGCTGTTTTTT. The V call is TRBV6-2 or TRBV6-3, the J call TRBJ2-2; 9 bases are a match to TRBD1. With 8 bases clipped from V and 0 bases from J, the junction kept 19 bases outside the gene matches. The CDR3 loop spans 20 amino acids. The germline gives CDR1 MNHEY, CDR2 SVGEGT.

The genes are TRBV20-1 and TRBJ1-4; no clear D gene. Germline-derived CDR1 and CDR2 are DFQATT and SNEGSKA (reference sequence). V lost 3 bases and J lost 6, with 5 bases in between. This CDR3 contains 11 residues. CDR3 nucleotide sequence: TGCAGTGCTAGGTTTGATGAAAAACTGTTTTTT. Residues: CSARFDEKLFF.

Only a few counts were recorded for this clonotype. The J gene is TRBJ2-5, the V gene TRBV6-5, with 11 bases identical to TRBD2. Germline assignment: CDR1 MNHEY and CDR2 SVGAGI. The J segment lost 4 bases and the V segment lost 6 bases, leaving 10 bases of the junction unmatched. CDR3 length: 16 amino acids. The CDR3 region is CASRVAGGPLRETQYF. The CDR3 region has the DNA TGTGCCAGCAGGGTAGCGGGGGGGCCTCTTCGAGAGACCCAGTACTTC.

This clonotype was seen many times. The chain carries TRBV29-1 and TRBJ2-2; D ambiguous. The CDR3 extends over 12 amino acids. V was shortened by 5 bases and J by 2 bases, with 6 bases between the two germline ends. Germline-derived CDR1 and CDR2 are SQVTM and ANQGSEA. Written as DNA, the CDR3 is TGCAGCGTTTGGGGAAACACCGGGGAGCTGTTTTTT. As protein: CSVWGNTGELFF.

The V call is TRBV28, the J call TRBJ2-7; D not certain. The CDR3 loop spans 13 amino acids. Germline V gives CDR1 MDHEN, CDR2 SYDVKM. The ends were cut back, 3 bases at V and 4 bases at J, with 10 bases in the middle. The CDR3 reads CASSFLGNYEQYF. For the CDR3, the DNA is TGTGCCAGCAGTTTTCTAGGTAATTACGAGCAGTACTTC.

V is TRBV18 and J is TRBJ2-7; D might be TRBD2 (6 bases). Trimming took off 2 bases at V and 5 bases at J, with 10 bases between the two ends. The CDR3 is made up of 13 amino acids. Germline V gives CDR1 KGHSH, CDR2 LQKENI. The CDR3 spells CASSPRTGDEQYV. CDR3 coding DNA: TGTGCCAGCTCACCAAGGACGGGGGACGAGCAGTACGTC.

At least ten counts were recorded for this clonotype. The V and J genes are TRBV6-5 and TRBJ2-5; possibly TRBD2 for D (7 bases). From germline, CDR1 is MNHEY and CDR2 SVGAGI. The CDR3 runs to 15 residues. V lost 0 bases and J lost 5, with 13 bases in between. The CDR3 loop reads CASSYSRGGEETQYF. CDR3 in DNA: TGTGCCAGCAGTTACTCGAGGGGGGGCGAGGAGACCCAGTACTTC.

This clonotype was counted only a few times. The chain uses TRBV6-1 and TRBJ1-2; D is unresolved. CDR1 and CDR2 from the germline V gene are MNHNS and SASEGT. This CDR3 contains 13 residues. V was shortened by 7 bases and J by 0 bases, with 9 bases between the two germline ends. As DNA, the CDR3 is TGTGCCAGCAAAACTTCAGCTAACTATGGCTACACCTTC. This encodes CASKTSANYGYTF.

This clonotype was counted between two and nine times. This rearrangement joins TRBV6-2 or TRBV6-3 to TRBJ2-3, with 10 bases lining up with TRBD2. CDR3 length equals 15 residues. J lost 7 bases, V lost 7 bases, and 11 bases had no gene match. Germline lookup yields CDR1 MNHEY and CDR2 SVGEGT. The CDR3 protein is CASTLSGGKRNTQYF. For the CDR3, the DNA is TGTGCCAGCACCCTTAGCGGGGGGAAGCGGAATACGCAGTATTTT.

This clonotype was recorded at least ten times. The genes are TRBV6-4 and TRBJ2-1; no clear D. Trimming stripped 3 bases from V and 4 bases from J, with 7 bases between. The germline V gene encodes CDR1 MRHNA and CDR2 SNTAGT. This CDR3 is 13 amino acids long. CDR3 nucleotides: TGTGCCAGCAGTGAAACCCCATACAATGAGCAGTTCTTC. As protein: CASSETPYNEQFF.

The chain is built from TRBV6-5 and TRBJ2-3; D unresolved. V shed 2 bases and J shed 1 base, with 13 bases lying between them. From germline, CDR1 is MNHEY and CDR2 SVGAGI. The CDR3 is 16 amino acids. The DNA of the CDR3 is TGTGCCAGCAGTTACGAGTCCGCCAAGGGCACAGATACGCAGTATTTT. Protein product: CASSYESAKGTDTQYF.

The table lists this clonotype with a few counts. This chain uses TRBV28 with TRBJ2-1, with no clear D. Trimming cost V 4 bases and J 7 bases, with 8 bases left between them. CDR3 size: 12 residues. CDR1 MDHEN and CDR2 SYDVKM come from the germline V gene. CDR3 in DNA: TGTGCCAGCAGTTGGGCGGAAAATGAGCAGTTCTTC. Its protein is CASSWAENEQFF.